This T cell receptor (beta chain) came from a study of T cell responses to AZD1222 COVID-19 vaccine. Turning to the study itself: Recipients boosted at about 4 weeks or about 12 weeks are pooled. The study, taken as a whole, reports: Unmutated variant regions are reportedly targeted by nearly half of spike-specific TCRs. Spike-specific TCR repertoires showed rising breadth and depth after two AZD1222 doses.

In germline, CDR1 is LNHDA, CDR2 SQIVND (reference sequence). The V and J ends lost 7 bases and 2 bases respectively, with 17 bases between them. The CDR3 covers 16 residues. Concerning this clone itself: Its cognate antigen is unknown.

Some clones are missing from TCRdb's copy, which holds only in-frame ones; the method was immunoSEQ multiplex PCR. In the table there are 120,000 or so clones, about 90% of which are singletons. This TCR was recovered from an adult in good health. V usage is TRBV19 and J usage is TRBJ2-2; tentatively, D is TRBD1 (6 bases). This specimen was peripheral blood, taken on day 0 of AZD1222 vaccination. DNA of the CDR3: TGTGCCAGTAAGAAGGTTCCGGGACAAAACACCGGGGAGCTGTTTTTT. Encoded protein: CASKKVPGQNTGELFF.